The 26 T cell receptor beta chains below come from one sample, sequenced in a study of technical replicates of blood from a handful of donors. Assay: immunoSEQ multiplex PCR; the TCRdb copy retains only in-frame clones and omits some. Among 76,000 or so clones listed, around 90% were seen once. Sequencing input: T cells isolated from PBMCs. Receptors originate from a human donor in good health.

V is TRBV13 and J is TRBJ1-1; D remains unclear. Germline assignment: CDR1 PRHDT and CDR2 FYEKMQ (reference sequence). V lost 3 bases and J lost 1, with 12 bases in between. This CDR3 comprises 15 residues. The CDR3 coding sequence is TGTGCCAGCAGCTTCATCGCCAGGAAGAACACTGAAGCTTTCTTT. It codes for CASSFIARKNTEAFF.

The chain combines TRBV6-1 with TRBJ1-5; D unclear. There are 14 residues in the CDR3. Trimming took 3 bases from V and 0 from J, leaving 6 bases between them. Per the germline V gene, CDR1 is MNHNS and CDR2 is SASEGT. The CDR3 spells CASSESYSNQPQHF. In nucleotides, the CDR3 is TGTGCCAGCAGTGAGTCTTATAGCAATCAGCCCCAGCATTTT.

The chain carries TRBV28 and TRBJ2-1; tentative D call: TRBD2 (5 bases). CDR3 length: 15 amino acids. Trimming shortened V by 6 bases and J by 7 bases, and 19 bases separated the two germline ends. Germline V gene sequence: CDR1 MDHEN, CDR2 SYDVKM. The CDR3 bases are TGTGCCAGCAGGGAACTAGTCTCAAGAGGGAATGAGCAGTTCTTC. Translation: CASRELVSRGNEQFF.

This clone was observed a single time. The V call is TRBV25-1, the J call TRBJ2-2, with TRBD1 matching over 8 bases. Germline V gene lookup returns CDR1 MGHDK and CDR2 SYGVNS. The CDR3 consists of 16 residues. V was clipped by 4 bases and J by 2 bases; unmatched bases: 6. The CDR3 sequence is CASSATDRVNTGELFF. The CDR3 DNA sequence: TGTGCCAGCAGTGCGACGGACAGGGTAAACACCGGGGAGCTGTTTTTT.

The chain carries TRBV11-2 and TRBJ1-1, with D perhaps TRBD1 (6 bases). Germline CDR1 SGHAT, CDR2 FQNNGV. CDR3 length: 15 residues. Trimming took off 5 bases at V and 0 bases at J, with 13 bases between the two ends. CDR3 residues: CASSPSRDMNTEAFF. Written as DNA, the CDR3 is TGTGCCAGCAGCCCCTCCCGGGACATGAACACTGAAGCTTTCTTT.

The J gene is TRBJ2-1, the V gene TRBV5-1, with TRBD2 identical over 7 bases. J gave up 8 bases and V 0 bases, and 8 bases lay outside the gene matches. This CDR3 has 15 residues. Germline CDR1 is SGHRS and CDR2 is YFSETQ. The CDR3 protein is CASSLEVGGWDEQFF. The CDR3 bases are TGCGCCAGCAGCTTGGAAGTGGGAGGGTGGGATGAGCAGTTCTTC.

This chain connects TRBV4-1 to TRBJ1-2; D remains ambiguous. From germline, CDR1 is MGHRA and CDR2 YSYEKL. V shed 1 base and J shed 4 bases, with 22 bases lying between them. This CDR3 contains 18 residues. The CDR3 protein is CASSQVLPGGPGSYGYTF. Here the CDR3 DNA reads TGCGCCAGCAGCCAAGTTCTCCCCGGAGGGCCGGGGAGCTATGGCTACACCTTC.

This chain connects TRBV2 to TRBJ2-6; no definite D call. Trimming took 3 bases from V and 1 from J, leaving 7 bases between them. Looked up from germline, CDR1 is SNHLY and CDR2 is FYNNEI. The CDR3 extends over 15 amino acids. The CDR3 coding sequence is TGTGCCAGCAGTGATGCCGGGTCTGGGGCCAACGTCCTGACTTTC. Protein sequence: CASSDAGSGANVLTF.

J is TRBJ1-3 and V is TRBV5-6; 9 nucleotides align to TRBD1. The V and J ends lost 1 base and 3 bases, in that order; junction bases with no gene match: 5. The CDR3 extends over 16 amino acids. Germline lookup yields CDR1 SGHDT and CDR2 YYEEEE. The CDR3: CASSLRDRVGGNTIYF. The CDR3 region has the DNA TGTGCCAGCAGCTTGAGGGACAGGGTCGGTGGAAACACCATATATTTT.

This chain uses TRBV27 with TRBJ1-4; TRBD1 might be the D (5 bases). CDR1 MNHEY and CDR2 SMNVEV come from the germline V gene (reference sequence). V was trimmed by 6 bases and J by 8 bases, leaving 16 bases between them. The CDR3 is 14 amino acids. CDR3 nucleotide sequence: TGTGCCAGCAGCCTAGGACGGGGGTCCGAAAAACTGTTTTTT. It codes for CASSLGRGSEKLFF.

The chain is built from TRBV27 and TRBJ1-2; 7 nucleotides agree with TRBD1. Trimming at V came to 3 bases and at J to 3 bases, leaving 4 bases not matched to a gene. Germline CDR1 is MNHEY and CDR2 is SMNVEV (reference sequence). The CDR3 has 14 residues. The CDR3 DNA is TGTGCCAGCAGTTTGGGACAGCCCCACTATGGCTACACCTTC. Residues: CASSLGQPHYGYTF.

This clone is a singleton in its sample. V and J are TRBV7-8 and TRBJ1-5, with 9 nucleotides matching TRBD1. V was clipped by 5 bases and J by 0 bases; unmatched bases: 8. Germline CDR1 reads SGHVS; CDR2 reads FQNEAQ. There are 17 residues in the CDR3. CDR3 bases: TGTGCCAGCAGCGTAACAGGGGGCGAATATAGCAATCAGCCCCAGCATTTT. Translated: CASSVTGGEYSNQPQHF.

Here the CDR3 DNA reads TGTGCCAGCTCACGGCCGGGACAGGTCCACCACGAGCAGTACTTC. Translating it yields CASSRPGQVHHEQYF. The genes are TRBV18 and TRBJ2-7; 8 bases agree with TRBD1. V was pared by 4 bases and J by 5 bases, with 10 bases of the junction left unmatched. Germline assignment: CDR1 KGHSH and CDR2 LQKENI. The CDR3 sequence is 15 residues long.

The chain couples TRBV11-2 to TRBJ1-5, with unresolved D. V was clipped by 2 bases and J by 2 bases, with 16 bases between them. Germline CDR1 reads SGHAT; CDR2 reads FQNNGV. The CDR3 totals 17 residues. The CDR3 reads CASSLTPRVTGNQPQHF. DNA for the CDR3: TGTGCCAGCAGCTTAACCCCCCGGGTAACGGGCAATCAGCCCCAGCATTTT.

The rearrangement joins TRBV7-9 to TRBJ2-5; 8 nucleotides align to TRBD2. With 6 bases clipped from V and 2 bases from J, the junction kept 5 bases outside the gene matches. The CDR3 contains 14 residues. CDR1 and CDR2 from the germline V gene are SEHNR and FQNEAQ (reference sequence). The CDR3 reads CASSTSGEQETQYF. CDR3 DNA sequence: TGTGCCAGCAGTACTAGCGGCGAGCAAGAGACCCAGTACTTC.

The V and J genes are TRBV5-6 and TRBJ2-4, with a weak D call TRBD1 (6 bases). The CDR3 sequence is 13 residues long. From germline, CDR1 is SGHDT and CDR2 YYEEEE. Trimming stripped 4 bases from V and 7 bases from J, with 12 bases between. The CDR3 DNA reads TGTGCCAGCAGCCAGGGGAAGGGGAACATTCAGTACTTC. Residues: CASSQGKGNIQYF. The full variable domain, rest sourced from reference TRBV5-6 and TRBJ2-4, is DAGVTQSPTHLIKTRGQQVTLRCSPKSGHDTVSWYQQALGQGPQFIFQYYEEEERQRGNFPDRFSGHQFPNYSSELNVNALLLGDSALYLCASSQGKGNIQYFGAGTRLSVL.

The rearrangement uses TRBV18 and TRBJ2-7, with a weak D call TRBD1 (7 bases). Trimming cost V 3 bases and J 5 bases, with 17 bases left between them. Germline V gives CDR1 KGHSH, CDR2 LQKENI. There are 15 residues in the CDR3. DNA of the CDR3: TGTGCCAGCTCACCCCCAGGCAGGGGGGTTGACGAGCAGTACTTC. Translation gives CASSPPGRGVDEQYF. Variable domain in full (rest from reference TRBV18 and TRBJ2-7): NAGVMQNPRHLVRRRGQEARLRCSPMKGHSHVYWYRQLPEEGLKFMVYLQKENIIDESGMPKERFSAEFPKEGPSILRIQQVVRGDSAAYFCASSPPGRGVDEQYFGPGTRLTVT.

The V and J genes are TRBV30 and TRBJ2-7, with 8 bases identical to TRBD1. CDR1 GTSNPN and CDR2 SVGIG come from the germline V gene (reference sequence). Germline trimming cut 3 bases from V and 4 bases from J; bases unmatched to any gene: 5. The CDR3 consists of 13 residues. The CDR3 sequence: CAWRGQGKYEQYF. In DNA form, the CDR3 reads TGTGCCTGGAGAGGACAGGGAAAGTACGAGCAGTACTTC.

V is TRBV10-2 and J is TRBJ1-3; possible D gene TRBD1, 5 bases. This CDR3 contains 15 residues. Germline assignment: CDR1 WSHSY and CDR2 SAAADI. With 5 bases removed from V and 2 bases from J, the gap between germline ends came to 13 bases. The CDR3 nucleotides read TGCGCCAGCAGTTTCATGACAGCCGCTGGAAACACCATATATTTT. This encodes CASSFMTAAGNTIYF.

The rearrangement uses TRBV5-1 and TRBJ1-2, with TRBD1 as a possible D gene (5 bases). Germline CDR1 is SGHRS and CDR2 is YFSETQ. CDR3 length: 15 amino acids. Trimming shortened V by 4 bases and J by 7 bases, and 20 bases separated the two germline ends. The CDR3 loop reads CASSTGRISTPGYTF. As DNA, the CDR3 is TGCGCCAGCAGCACAGGACGGATTTCTACACCTGGCTACACCTTC.

This chain connects TRBV28 to TRBJ2-2; D is possibly TRBD1 (8 bases). Trimming shortened V by 7 bases and J by 7 bases, and 16 bases separated the two germline ends. CDR3 length: 14 amino acids. The germline gives CDR1 MDHEN, CDR2 SYDVKM. The CDR3 spells CASKAGQDSGELFF. In nucleotides, the CDR3 is TGTGCCAGCAAAGCGGGACAGGACAGCGGGGAGCTGTTTTTT.

V gene TRBV2 combines with J gene TRBJ1-5, with unresolved D. Germline CDR1 reads SNHLY; CDR2 reads FYNNEI. CDR3 length equals 14 residues. V was pared by 2 bases and J by 7 bases, with 12 bases between. CDR3: CASSESPPGQPQHF. The CDR3 coding sequence is TGTGCCAGCAGTGAATCCCCGCCGGGACAGCCCCAGCATTTT.

J is TRBJ2-7 and V is TRBV28; perhaps TRBD1 as D (6 bases). From germline, CDR1 is MDHEN and CDR2 SYDVKM. The germline V and J ends were trimmed by 8 bases and 2 bases, with 16 bases remaining between them. CDR3 length equals 14 residues. The CDR3 DNA follows: TGTGCCAGCGGGGAACAGGGCCCGACCTACGAGCAGTACTTC. It yields the protein CASGEQGPTYEQYF.

This clone was observed once. The gene calls are TRBV11-2 and TRBJ2-7; perhaps TRBD2 as D (5 bases). In germline, CDR1 is SGHAT, CDR2 FQNNGV. This CDR3 is 14 amino acids long. V shed 4 bases and J shed 5 bases, with 15 bases lying between them. CDR3 amino acids: CASSSLSSVHEQYF. DNA for the CDR3: TGTGCCAGCAGCTCCCTCAGTAGCGTCCACGAGCAGTACTTC.

V and J are TRBV5-1 and TRBJ2-1, with D possibly being TRBD1 (5 bases). This CDR3 comprises 11 residues. Trimming took off 3 bases at V and 16 bases at J, with 14 bases between the two ends. Germline V gene lookup returns CDR1 SGHRS and CDR2 YFSETQ. The CDR3 region is CASSSDRFEFF. The CDR3 nucleotides are TGCGCCAGCAGCTCCGACAGATTTGAATTCTTC.

J is TRBJ1-3 and V is TRBV5-6; D is unclear. V dropped 1 base and J dropped 5 bases, with 16 bases sitting between them. CDR1 SGHDT and CDR2 YYEEEE come from the germline V gene. The CDR3 has 16 residues. The CDR3, as DNA: TGTGCCAGCAGCTTGAAGAGGCCAACAATCCGAAACACCATATATTTT. Its translation is CASSLKRPTIRNTIYF.